Each of the 23 T cell receptor beta chains below was sequenced from the same sample in a study of identifying expanded T cells in peripheral blood. The protocol was immunoSEQ multiplex PCR, while the TCRdb copy is restricted to in-frame clones and leaves out a portion. The data contain approximately 90,000 clones, about 90% of them seen just once; the ten biggest clones take up roughly 3.8%. Input material: blood. The receptors shown here come from a person aged 18 to 75 in good health.

The genes are TRBV27 and TRBJ2-3, with 13 nucleotides matching TRBD2. The CDR3 covers 14 residues. V was pared by 10 bases and J by 8 bases, with 9 bases of the junction left unmatched. Germline assignment: CDR1 MNHEY and CDR2 SMNVEV (reference sequence). This chain's CDR3 is CAIRKGLAGATQYF. CDR3 nucleotide sequence: TGTGCCATCAGAAAAGGACTAGCGGGAGCTACGCAGTATTTT.

The rearrangement uses TRBV4-1 and TRBJ2-1; D not resolved. CDR1 and CDR2 (germline): MGHRA, YSYEKL. The CDR3 is 14 residues long. V was trimmed by 0 bases and J by 6 bases, leaving 9 bases between them. CDR3 bases: TGCGCCAGCAGCCAAGACCGACCCTCCAATGAGCAGTTCTTC. Translating gives CASSQDRPSNEQFF.

The chain joins TRBV28 to TRBJ2-4; D uncertain. The germline CDR1 and CDR2 sequences are MDHEN and SYDVKM. V was cut by 3 bases and J by 8 bases, with 14 bases left in between. This CDR3 contains 14 residues. CDR3 coding DNA: TGTGCCAGCAGTTTGCGGCTAGGCCGGGACATTCAGTACTTC. It specifies CASSLRLGRDIQYF.

V is TRBV10-3 and J is TRBJ2-7, with no clear D. Trimming took 3 bases from V and 2 from J, leaving 5 bases between them. This CDR3 is built from 12 residues. CDR1 and CDR2 from the germline V gene are ENHRY and SYGVKD. This chain's CDR3 is CAISDPPYEQYF. For the CDR3, the DNA is TGTGCCATCAGTGACCCCCCCTACGAGCAGTACTTC.

This clone came up once. The J gene is TRBJ2-7, the V gene TRBV28, with D uncertain. Trimming shortened V by 3 bases and J by 4 bases, and 13 bases separated the two germline ends. The germline CDR1 and CDR2 sequences are MDHEN and SYDVKM. The length of the CDR3 is 14 residues. The CDR3 protein is CASSFQTPPYEQYF. The CDR3 region has the DNA TGTGCCAGCAGTTTCCAGACTCCTCCGTACGAGCAGTACTTC.

The chain is built from TRBV5-1 and TRBJ2-2; D might be TRBD1 (6 bases). The V gene's germline CDR1 is SGHRS and CDR2 YFSETQ. This CDR3 is built from 13 residues. The germline V and J ends were trimmed by 4 bases and 5 bases, with 9 bases remaining between them. The CDR3, as DNA: TGCGCCAGCAGCGAACAGGGTACCGGGGAGCTGTTTTTT. Its protein product is CASSEQGTGELFF.

The genes are TRBV5-4 and TRBJ1-2, with 11 bases aligning to TRBD1. V shed 3 bases, J shed 1 base, and the junction held 5 bases outside the gene matches. CDR3 size: 16 residues. Germline V gene lookup returns CDR1 SGHNT and CDR2 YYREEE (reference sequence). This CDR3 is CASSSGQGAINYGYTF. In nucleotides, the CDR3 is TGTGCCAGCAGCTCAGGACAGGGGGCGATTAACTATGGCTACACCTTC.

This chain joins TRBV28 and TRBJ1-2; D is unclear. Germline CDR1 and CDR2: MDHEN and SYDVKM. The CDR3 is made up of 15 amino acids. Trimming removed 6 bases from V and 4 bases from J, with 18 bases in between. This CDR3 is CASSPSAGLGYGYTF. For the CDR3, the DNA is TGTGCCAGCAGCCCGAGCGCAGGTCTAGGCTATGGCTACACCTTC.

The chain recombines TRBV28 with TRBJ1-5; no clear D. The CDR3 sequence is 16 residues long. In germline, CDR1 is MDHEN, CDR2 SYDVKM. V gave up 8 bases and J gave up 3 bases, with 20 bases separating them. The CDR3 DNA is TGTGCCAGCCAGGTAATGCGGGCCGCCCCCAATCAGCCCCAGCATTTT. As protein: CASQVMRAAPNQPQHF. Together with reference TRBV28 and TRBJ1-5, the CDR3 gives the full variable domain: DVKVTQSSRYLVKRTGEKVFLECVQDMDHENMFWYRQDPGLGLRLIYFSYDVKMKEKGDIPEGYSVSREKKERFSLILESASTNQTSMYLCASQVMRAAPNQPQHFGDGTRLSIL.

The V gene is TRBV4-2, the J gene TRBJ2-2; 10 bases line up with TRBD1. Germline CDR1 LGHNA, CDR2 YNFKEQ. With 0 bases clipped from V and 3 bases from J, the junction kept 7 bases outside the gene matches. The CDR3 has 18 residues. The CDR3 DNA reads as TGTGCCAGCAGCCAAGAGACCCACGGGACAGGGGACACCGGGGAGCTGTTTTTT. It is translated as CASSQETHGTGDTGELFF.

The chain uses TRBV27 and TRBJ2-1, with TRBD2 identical over 10 bases. V lost 7 bases and J lost 6; bases outside the gene matches: 9. This CDR3 contains 15 residues. Germline loops: CDR1 MNHEY, CDR2 SMNVEV (reference sequence). DNA of the CDR3: TGTGCCAGCAACAAAGCGGGAGGGCCTCTCAATGAGCAGTTCTTC. Its translation is CASNKAGGPLNEQFF.

The chain carries TRBV7-2 and TRBJ2-2; tentative D call: TRBD2 (5 bases). The germline CDR1 and CDR2 sequences are SGHTA and FQGNSA. V lost 2 bases to trimming and J lost 17 bases, with 24 bases between them. This CDR3 has 15 amino acids. CDR3 DNA: TGTGCCAGCAGCTTATATAAAGGCGAGGCACGGGGAGCATTTTTT. Translating it yields CASSLYKGEARGAFF.

The V and J genes are TRBV27 and TRBJ2-1; D might be TRBD2 (6 bases). The germline V gene encodes CDR1 MNHEY and CDR2 SMNVEV (reference sequence). Trimming shortened V by 1 base and J by 8 bases, and 18 bases separated the two germline ends. The CDR3 extends over 16 amino acids. Written as DNA, the CDR3 is TGTGCCAGCAGTTTATTCCCACCGGGAGAGGGGTATGAGCAGTTCTTC. Encoded protein: CASSLFPPGEGYEQFF.

The V call is TRBV30, the J call TRBJ1-4; weak D call: TRBD1 (6 bases). This CDR3 has 10 amino acids. Germline lookup yields CDR1 GTSNPN and CDR2 SVGIG (reference sequence). V was pared by 5 bases and J by 15 bases, with 13 bases between. The CDR3 protein is CAWGGTILFF. The CDR3 nucleotides are TGTGCCTGGGGGGGGACAATATTGTTTTTT.

The DNA of the CDR3 is TGTGCCAGCAGCGCCGGACTAAATTACGAGCAGTACTTC. Translated: CASSAGLNYEQYF. The V gene is TRBV2, the J gene TRBJ2-7; D may be TRBD2 (6 bases). V lost 6 bases, J lost 4 bases, and 13 bases lay in between. The V gene's germline CDR1 is SNHLY and CDR2 FYNNEI. The CDR3 runs 13 residues. The variable domain in full, with the rest retrieved from reference TRBV2 and TRBJ2-7, is EPEVTQTPSHQVTQMGQEVILRCVPISNHLYFYWYRQILGQKVEFLVSFYNNEISEKSEIFDDQFSVERPDGSNFTLKIRSTKLEDSAMYFCASSAGLNYEQYFGPGTRLTVT.

This chain links TRBV2 with TRBJ2-2; TRBD2 aligns across 12 bases. The CDR3 is made up of 15 amino acids. CDR1 is SNHLY and CDR2 is FYNNEI in the germline V gene. V was clipped by 6 bases and J by 6 bases; unmatched bases: 5. CDR3 sequence (DNA): TGTGCCAGCAGACAGACTAGCGGGAGTCCCGGGGAGCTGTTTTTT. This translates into CASRQTSGSPGELFF.

This sequence joins TRBV5-1 and TRBJ2-5, with D hard to call. Germline values: CDR1 SGHRS, CDR2 YFSETQ. Trimming took off 7 bases at V and 1 base at J, with 8 bases between the two ends. This CDR3 region has 12 residues. CDR3 in amino acids: CASGQGQETQYF. In nucleotides, the CDR3 is TGCGCCAGCGGGCAAGGCCAAGAGACCCAGTACTTC. Based on the CDR3 plus reference TRBV5-1 and TRBJ2-5, the full variable domain is KAGVTQTPRYLIKTRGQQVTLSCSPISGHRSVSWYQQTPGQGLQFLFEYFSETQRNKGNFPGRFSGRQFSNSRSEMNVSTLELGDSALYLCASGQGQETQYFGPGTRLLVL.

This chain uses TRBV6-1 with TRBJ1-6; possible D gene TRBD1, 5 bases. This CDR3 region has 15 residues. CDR1 is MNHNS, CDR2 SASEGT, per germline. The V and J ends lost 0 bases and 7 bases respectively, with 10 bases between them. In DNA, the CDR3 is TGTGCCAGCAGTGAAGCGGGCAGGGTCAATTCACCCCTCCACTTT. This sequence encodes CASSEAGRVNSPLHF.

The chain couples TRBV10-2 to TRBJ2-1; 15 bases match TRBD2. Germline CDR1 reads WSHSY; CDR2 reads SAAADI. CDR3 size: 23 residues. Trimming at V came to 7 bases and at J to 0 bases, leaving 22 bases not matched to a gene. CDR3 sequence: CASILGRRRGLAGGHSSYNEQFF. As DNA, the CDR3 is TGCGCCAGCATTCTAGGACGAAGGAGAGGACTAGCGGGAGGGCATAGCTCCTACAATGAGCAGTTCTTC.

The chain carries TRBV5-1 and TRBJ2-7; 9 bases match TRBD1. Germline CDR1 is SGHRS and CDR2 is YFSETQ. With V trimmed by 3 bases and J by 4 bases, 14 bases remained unmatched. This CDR3 contains 17 residues. CDR3: CASSSTPRGDRVYEQYF. Here the CDR3 DNA reads TGCGCCAGCAGCTCAACACCGAGGGGGGACAGGGTATACGAGCAGTACTTC. The entire variable domain, with the rest obtained from reference TRBV5-1 and TRBJ2-7, is as follows: KAGVTQTPRYLIKTRGQQVTLSCSPISGHRSVSWYQQTPGQGLQFLFEYFSETQRNKGNFPGRFSGRQFSNSRSEMNVSTLELGDSALYLCASSSTPRGDRVYEQYFGPGTRLTVT.

V usage is TRBV6-6 and J usage is TRBJ1-5; D uncertain. The CDR3 covers 12 residues. From germline, CDR1 is MNHNY and CDR2 SVGAGI (reference sequence). Trimming took off 6 bases at V and 4 bases at J, with 7 bases between the two ends. The CDR3 sequence is CASSPGNQPQHF. In nucleotides, the CDR3 is TGTGCCAGCAGCCCAGGTAATCAGCCCCAGCATTTT.

J is TRBJ2-1 and V is TRBV5-1; TRBD2 agrees at 7 bases. This CDR3 is 16 amino acids long. V lost 3 bases and J lost 4; bases outside the gene matches: 10. Germline loops: CDR1 SGHRS, CDR2 YFSETQ. This chain's CDR3 is CASSSSQGGGYNEQFF. In DNA, the CDR3 is TGCGCCAGCAGCTCTAGTCAGGGCGGGGGTTACAATGAGCAGTTCTTC.

In nucleotides, the CDR3 is TGTGCCAGCAGTTCCACACGGGCCCAGTACTTC. This codes for CASSSTRAQYF. The rearrangement uses TRBV5-6 and TRBJ2-5, with D hard to call. The CDR3 length is 11 residues. Germline assignment: CDR1 SGHDT and CDR2 YYEEEE. Trimming left V 5 bases short and J 9 bases short, with 11 bases between.